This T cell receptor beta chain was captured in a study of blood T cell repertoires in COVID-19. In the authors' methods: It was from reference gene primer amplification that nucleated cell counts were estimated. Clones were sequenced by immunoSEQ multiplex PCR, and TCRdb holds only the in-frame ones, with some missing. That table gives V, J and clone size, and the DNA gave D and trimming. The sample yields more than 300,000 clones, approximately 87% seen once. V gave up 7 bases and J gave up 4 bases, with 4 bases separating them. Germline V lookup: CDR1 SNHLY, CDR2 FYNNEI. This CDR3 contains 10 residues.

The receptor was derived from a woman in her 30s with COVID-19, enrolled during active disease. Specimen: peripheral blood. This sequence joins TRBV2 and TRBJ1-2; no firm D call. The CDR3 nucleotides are TGTGCCAGCACAGGCTATGGCTACACCTTC. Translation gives CASTGYGYTF.